The 8 T cell receptor beta chains below come from one sample, sequenced in a study of human T cells and chemical hapten exposure. One entry per CDR3 protein results from TCRdb running MiXCR on the RACE reads. The table shows 250,000 or so distinct CDR3 sequences, with approximately 8.6% occurring only once. As for time point: pre-sensitization, week 0. The treatment was: therapeutic diphenylcyclopropenone sensitization with weekly scalp DPC. This material consisted of whole blood, taken in connection with sensitization to the hapten diphenylcyclopropenone (DPC). Source of these receptors: a middle-aged woman with alopecia areata. Some clones in this sample may be carry-over from other donors' samples.

The chain combines TRBV13 with TRBJ1-1; D remains unclear. The CDR3 extends over 15 amino acids. Trimming took 0 bases from V and 1 from J, leaving 9 bases between them. CDR1 is PRHDT, CDR2 FYEKMQ, per germline (reference sequence). CDR3 DNA: TGTGCCAGCAGCTTAGGACTCAGGAGGAACACTGAAGCTTTCTTT. Translating it yields CASSLGLRRNTEAFF.

This clonotype was detected only a few times. The gene calls are TRBV12-3 or TRBV12-4 and TRBJ1-3; D unresolved. Trimming removed 1 base at V and 0 bases at J, with 1 base between. This CDR3 spans 13 amino acids. The CDR3 DNA follows: TGTGCCAGCAGTTTAGTCTCTGGAAACACCATATATTTT. Protein product: CASSLVSGNTIYF.

The chain has TRBV27 and TRBJ1-1, with D maybe TRBD1 (6 bases). The V end was cut by 5 bases, the J end by 6 bases, with 16 bases between. Germline V gene lookup returns CDR1 MNHEY and CDR2 SMNVEV (reference sequence). The CDR3 sequence is 14 residues long. CDR3 in amino acids: CASSPGQFGAEAFF. As DNA, the CDR3 is TGTGCCAGCAGTCCCGGACAGTTCGGGGCTGAAGCTTTCTTT.

This clonotype has ten or more counts. V gene TRBV5-1 combines with J gene TRBJ2-2; D remains unclear. Germline V gene sequence: CDR1 SGHRS, CDR2 YFSETQ. This CDR3 region has 14 residues. Trimming stripped 1 base from V and 5 bases from J, with 9 bases between. The DNA of the CDR3 is TGCGCCAGCAGCTTGTCTCGGCAAACCGGGGAGCTGTTTTTT. Translated, it gives CASSLSRQTGELFF.

This clonotype was picked up many times. This sequence joins TRBV28 and TRBJ1-2; 7 bases align to TRBD1. Unmatched junction bases numbered 8, after V lost 6 bases and J lost 4 bases. Germline CDR1 and CDR2: MDHEN and SYDVKM. This CDR3 contains 14 residues. The CDR3 nucleotides read TGTGCCAGCAGGCCCGACGACAGGGTCTATGGCTACACCTTC. Translated: CASRPDDRVYGYTF.

This chain links TRBV20-1 with TRBJ1-1; D ambiguous. Germline loops: CDR1 DFQATT, CDR2 SNEGSKA (reference sequence). Trimming cost V 0 bases and J 0 bases, with 11 bases left between them. This CDR3 comprises 15 residues. Here the CDR3 DNA reads TGCAGTGCTAGAGATCCCGCTAAGGTGAACACTGAAGCTTTCTTT. This gives the protein CSARDPAKVNTEAFF.

This clonotype has at least ten counts. The chain has TRBV7-8 and TRBJ1-6; the D is unclear. CDR3 length: 13 amino acids. The V end lost 1 base, the J end lost 12 bases, and 10 bases lay between the germline ends. Germline values: CDR1 SGHVS, CDR2 FQNEAQ. As DNA, the CDR3 is TGTGCCAGCAGCTTAGAACAGCCTCAACCCCTCCACTTT. This gives the protein CASSLEQPQPLHF.

About this clonotype itself: Its ends do not fully match the called genes, so a read error is possible. This chain joins TRBV5-1 and TRBJ2-7; TRBD1 is a possible D gene (5 bases). Looked up from germline, CDR1 is SGHRS and CDR2 is YFSETQ. The CDR3 has 12 amino acids. The DNA of the CDR3 is TGCGCCAGCAGATTGGACAACTACGAGCAGTACTTC. Its protein is CASRLDNYEQYF.